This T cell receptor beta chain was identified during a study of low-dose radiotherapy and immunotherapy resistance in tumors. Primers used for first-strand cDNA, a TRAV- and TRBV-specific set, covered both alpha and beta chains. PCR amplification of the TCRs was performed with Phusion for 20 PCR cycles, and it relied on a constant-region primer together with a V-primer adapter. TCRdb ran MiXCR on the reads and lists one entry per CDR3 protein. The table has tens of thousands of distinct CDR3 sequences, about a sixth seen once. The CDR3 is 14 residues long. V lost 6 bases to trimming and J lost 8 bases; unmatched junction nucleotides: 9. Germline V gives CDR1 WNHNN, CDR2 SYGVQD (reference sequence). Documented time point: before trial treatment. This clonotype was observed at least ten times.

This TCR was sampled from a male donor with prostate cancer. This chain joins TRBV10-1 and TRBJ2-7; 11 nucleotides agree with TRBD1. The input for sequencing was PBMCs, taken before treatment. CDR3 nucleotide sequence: TGCGCCAGCAGAGAATCTAGGGACAGGGGGAAGCAGTACTTC. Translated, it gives CASRESRDRGKQYF.